The 2 T cell receptor beta chains below were found in one sample sequenced in a study of blood T cell repertoires in COVID-19. Assay used: immunoSEQ multiplex PCR; TCRdb lists only in-frame clones, some missing. The table shows a few hundred thousand clones, with roughly nine tenths occurring only once. Specimen: peripheral blood. These receptors all stem from a man aged 55 to 70 with acute or convalescent COVID-19.

This clone was picked up a small number of times. The V call is TRBV11-3, the J call TRBJ1-5, with 10 bases identical to TRBD1. The ends lost 4 bases at V and 5 bases at J; junction bases unmatched: 17. CDR1 and CDR2 from the germline V gene are SGHNT and YENEEA. The CDR3 totals 19 residues. This CDR3 is CASSCRDTLRTGGDQPQHF. DNA of the CDR3: TGTGCCAGCAGCTGCCGCGACACTTTAAGGACAGGGGGAGATCAGCCCCAGCATTTT.

In this sample, this clone turned up a few times. V and J are TRBV14 and TRBJ2-2; D gene unclear. CDR1 and CDR2 from the germline V gene are SGHDN and FVKESK. Trimming stripped 2 bases from V and 6 bases from J, with 7 bases between. The CDR3 runs to 13 residues. The CDR3 region has the DNA TGTGCCAGCAGCCAACTACCTCCCGGGGAGCTGTTTTTT. This translates into CASSQLPPGELFF.